The clone carrying this T cell receptor beta chain has more than one count but fewer than ten. Antigen: not known. These data belong to a study of early stage breast cancer tumors. The wider study: Most invasive tumors, about 70% of the 16, were ER+/PR+/HER2-.

Profiling relied on immunoSEQ multiplex PCR, and the TCRdb table lists in-frame clones only, not all of them. The table includes 44,000 or so clones, approximately 83% detected once. Whole-study findings and limits: Comparing each tissue with blood distinguished tumor from normal in about 90% of the 16 patients.

This clonotype was obtained from a person aged 45-60 years with breast cancer. Input material: blood.

DNA for the CDR3: TGTGCTAGTGGTTTCTTAGCGGGTAGTGGTGGAAACACCATATATTTT. Its translation is CASGFLAGSGGNTIYF. V gene TRBV12-5 combines with J gene TRBJ1-3, with unresolved D. This CDR3 contains 16 residues. In germline, CDR1 is LGHNT, CDR2 FRNRAP. The V end was cut by 3 bases, the J end by 3 bases, with 15 bases between.